The rows below give T cell receptor beta chains drawn from one sample of a study of Ad26.COV2.S vaccination and SARS-CoV-2 variants. The protocol was immunoSEQ multiplex PCR, while the TCRdb copy is restricted to in-frame clones and leaves out a portion. Of 300,000 to 350,000 clones detected, approximately 86% appear once; the ten largest clones hold about 10%. This material consisted of peripheral blood, taken in a trial of Ad26.COV2.S vaccine versus placebo. These receptors originate from a person aged 18 to 65 who received the Ad26.COV2.S COVID-19 vaccine or a placebo. CDR3s leave out the opening cysteine and the closing phenylalanine or tryptophan. A D gene is named only where the DNA matches it firmly.

V: TRBV2; length: 13; J: TRBJ2-2; D: NA; CDR3: ASSVTRADTGELF
V: TRBV7-8; length: 13; J: TRBJ1-5; D: NA; CDR3: ASSLGTGLNQPQH
V: TRBV9; length: 13; J: TRBJ2-5; D: TRBD2; CDR3: ASSDTGLAEETQY
V: TRBV5-1; length: 13; J: TRBJ2-5; D: NA; CDR3: ASSLGTTTQETQY
V: TRBV6-5; length: 13; J: TRBJ2-2; D: NA; CDR3: ASSYSLGVGGELF
V: TRBV28; length: 14; J: TRBJ1-5; D: NA; CDR3: ASSLLGQGATQPQH
V: TRBV2; length: 12; J: TRBJ1-2; D: NA; CDR3: ASSEALQGYGYT
V: TRBV3-1/TRBV3-2; length: 14; J: TRBJ2-1; D: TRBD1; CDR3: ASSRTSGGIYNEQF
V: TRBV27; length: 12; J: TRBJ2-5; D: NA; CDR3: ASKEPGEVETQY
V: TRBV6-2/TRBV6-3; length: 13; J: TRBJ2-7; D: NA; CDR3: ASSTPTSLYDEQY
V: TRBV4-3; length: 12; J: TRBJ2-7; D: NA; CDR3: ASSQDPDMGEQY
V: TRBV11-2; length: 9; J: TRBJ1-2; D: NA; CDR3: ASSFRGGYT
V: TRBV5-4; length: 10; J: TRBJ1-6; D: NA; CDR3: ASSLMGSPLH
V: TRBV7-9; length: 13; J: TRBJ2-7; D: TRBD1; CDR3: ASSPAGGQSYEQY
V: TRBV3-1/TRBV3-2; length: 14; J: TRBJ1-4; D: NA; CDR3: ASSQDGRGGNEKLF
V: TRBV5-1; length: 13; J: TRBJ2-5; D: TRBD1; CDR3: ASSWGQGARETQY
V: TRBV7-2; length: 13; J: TRBJ2-7; D: NA; CDR3: ASSQGAGSIYEQY
V: TRBV24-1; length: 18; J: TRBJ2-2; D: TRBD2; CDR3: ATSDCWEFKRGDNTGELF
V: TRBV19; length: 11; J: TRBJ2-1; D: NA; CDR3: ASSISPSPEQF
V: TRBV24-1; length: 11; J: TRBJ2-7; D: TRBD1; CDR3: ATSDLQTGEQY
V: TRBV6-2/TRBV6-3; length: 11; J: TRBJ2-7; D: NA; CDR3: ASSYSGSYEQY
V: TRBV5-1; length: 11; J: TRBJ2-3; D: NA; CDR3: ASSLPGRDTQY
V: TRBV4-3; length: 13; J: TRBJ2-1; D: TRBD2; CDR3: ASSQEGTSFSEQF
V: TRBV18; length: 11; J: TRBJ1-1; D: NA; CDR3: ASSPGRNTEAF
V: TRBV19; length: 12; J: TRBJ2-5; D: TRBD1; CDR3: ASSGTGGGETQY
V: TRBV30; length: 8; J: TRBJ1-5; D: NA; CDR3: AWGNQPQH
V: TRBV7-2; length: 14; J: TRBJ1-2; D: TRBD1; CDR3: ASSLVGTAANYGYT
V: TRBV6-5; length: 12; J: TRBJ2-1; D: NA; CDR3: ASGAGGHYNEQF
V: TRBV21-1; length: 14; J: TRBJ1-6; D: NA; CDR3: ASSKYRGLRDSPLH
V: TRBV5-4; length: 13; J: TRBJ2-1; D: NA; CDR3: ASSLGWGEWNEQF
V: TRBV27; length: 13; J: TRBJ2-2; D: TRBD2; CDR3: ASSLLAGGLPELF
V: TRBV25-1; length: 13; J: TRBJ2-7; D: NA; CDR3: ASSAGTLGSYEQY
V: TRBV4-3; length: 15; J: TRBJ2-1; D: TRBD2; CDR3: ASSPEQLAGGIDEQF
V: TRBV11-2; length: 10; J: TRBJ2-3; D: NA; CDR3: ASTSLTGLGG
V: TRBV23-1; length: 15; J: TRBJ2-2; D: TRBD1; CDR3: ASSQFSGTGTTGELF
V: TRBV5-4; length: 15; J: TRBJ1-5; D: NA; CDR3: ASSPDIGVYSNQPQH
V: TRBV5-5; length: 14; J: TRBJ1-1; D: NA; CDR3: ASSLASQGLRTEAF
V: TRBV28; length: 12; J: TRBJ1-4; D: TRBD1; CDR3: ASSYDRGNEKLF
V: TRBV7-2; length: 13; J: TRBJ2-1; D: TRBD2; CDR3: ASSPGTSDYNEQF
V: TRBV9; length: 15; J: TRBJ2-3; D: NA; CDR3: ASSVATRLASSDTQY
V: TRBV19; length: 12; J: TRBJ2-2; D: NA; CDR3: ASSVGVKAGELF